The rows below give T cell receptor beta chains drawn from one sample of a study of blood T cell repertoires in COVID-19. The repertoire was sequenced with immunoSEQ multiplex PCR; TCRdb's copy has only in-frame clones and lacks some. This sample has under 250,000 clones, with 83% found just once. Sequenced sample: peripheral blood. The receptor source for this set is a human donor in a cohort sampled during active COVID-19. Both conserved end residues are part of each CDR3. Fields, in order: V gene, D gene, J gene, clone size, CDR3 protein, CDR3 DNA. D genes are given only for firm matches. Clone size appears in some rows only: once, few, many, or a class for an expanded clone.

v_call: TRBV21-1
d_call: -
j_call: TRBJ1-4
clone_size: -
cdr3_aa: CASSKPGQGINEKLFF
cdr3_nt: TGTGCCAGCAGCAAACCCGGACAGGGGATTAATGAAAAACTGTTTTTT

v_call: TRBV11-3
d_call: -
j_call: TRBJ2-5
clone_size: -
cdr3_aa: CASSLDLSETQYF
cdr3_nt: TGTGCCAGCAGCTTAGATCTGTCGGAGACCCAGTACTTC

v_call: TRBV3-1/TRBV3-2
d_call: -
j_call: TRBJ1-1
clone_size: few
cdr3_aa: CASREHMNTEAFF
cdr3_nt: TGTGCCAGCAGAGAGCATATGAACACTGAAGCTTTCTTT

v_call: TRBV3-1/TRBV3-2
d_call: TRBD1
j_call: TRBJ1-4
clone_size: -
cdr3_aa: CASSQNIGRGEKLFF
cdr3_nt: TGTGCCAGCAGCCAAAACATCGGCAGGGGGGAAAAACTGTTTTTT

v_call: TRBV5-1
d_call: TRBD1
j_call: TRBJ2-7
clone_size: -
cdr3_aa: CASRIFGGQGAYEQYF
cdr3_nt: TGCGCCAGCAGAATATTCGGGGGACAGGGTGCCTACGAGCAGTACTTC

v_call: TRBV28
d_call: TRBD1
j_call: TRBJ1-5
clone_size: -
cdr3_aa: CASSLVQGAYSNQPQHF
cdr3_nt: TGTGCCAGCAGTTTAGTGCAGGGGGCGTATAGCAATCAGCCCCAGCATTTT

v_call: TRBV15
d_call: -
j_call: TRBJ2-7
clone_size: -
cdr3_aa: CATSRELGASYEQYF
cdr3_nt: TGTGCCACCAGCCGAGAACTAGGAGCCTCCTACGAGCAGTACTTC

v_call: TRBV18
d_call: -
j_call: TRBJ1-5
clone_size: -
cdr3_aa: CASSSRGSLNQPQHF
cdr3_nt: TGTGCCAGCTCAAGTCGCGGAAGTCTAAATCAGCCCCAGCATTTT

v_call: TRBV4-2
d_call: -
j_call: TRBJ1-3
clone_size: -
cdr3_aa: CASSQVLGRGYSGNTIYF
cdr3_nt: TGTGCCAGCAGCCAAGTTCTTGGCAGGGGTTACTCTGGAAACACCATATATTTT

v_call: TRBV6-6
d_call: -
j_call: TRBJ2-7
clone_size: -
cdr3_aa: CASSPGGTATYEQYF
cdr3_nt: TGTGCCAGCAGTCCCGGCGGGACTGCAACCTACGAGCAGTACTTC

v_call: TRBV7-7
d_call: TRBD2
j_call: TRBJ2-1
clone_size: -
cdr3_aa: CASSLDITGGDEQFF
cdr3_nt: TGTGCTAGCAGCTTAGATATAACGGGAGGGGATGAGCAGTTCTTC

v_call: TRBV29-1
d_call: -
j_call: TRBJ1-2
clone_size: once
cdr3_aa: CSVEIVTDGYTF
cdr3_nt: TGCAGCGTTGAGATCGTGACAGATGGCTACACCTTC

v_call: TRBV7-9
d_call: -
j_call: TRBJ1-2
clone_size: few
cdr3_aa: CASSLGQINYGYTF
cdr3_nt: TGTGCCAGCAGCTTAGGACAGATTAACTATGGCTACACCTTC

v_call: TRBV19
d_call: TRBD1
j_call: TRBJ2-2
clone_size: -
cdr3_aa: CASSGDRYTGELFF
cdr3_nt: TGTGCCAGTAGCGGGGACAGGTACACCGGGGAGCTGTTTTTT

v_call: TRBV5-4
d_call: TRBD2
j_call: TRBJ2-7
clone_size: -
cdr3_aa: CASSFLAGISSYEQYF
cdr3_nt: TGTGCCAGCAGTTTTTTAGCGGGGATCAGCTCCTACGAGCAGTACTTC

v_call: TRBV28
d_call: -
j_call: TRBJ1-5
clone_size: once
cdr3_aa: CASMDRLNQPQHF
cdr3_nt: TGTGCCAGTATGGACAGATTAAATCAGCCCCAGCATTTT

v_call: TRBV4-2
d_call: -
j_call: TRBJ2-2
clone_size: -
cdr3_aa: CASSPTGTGELFF
cdr3_nt: TGTGCCAGCAGCCCGACGGGCACCGGGGAGCTGTTTTTT

v_call: TRBV10-3
d_call: -
j_call: TRBJ2-1
clone_size: -
cdr3_aa: CASQGRSSYNEQFF
cdr3_nt: TGTGCCTCGCAGGGGCGGAGCTCCTACAATGAGCAGTTCTTC

v_call: TRBV24-1
d_call: -
j_call: TRBJ1-1
clone_size: -
cdr3_aa: CATSDPGGEAFF
cdr3_nt: TGTGCCACCAGTGACCCTGGGGGGGAGGCTTTCTTT

v_call: TRBV24-1
d_call: TRBD2
j_call: TRBJ2-1
clone_size: -
cdr3_aa: CATSDSGTSVYNEQFF
cdr3_nt: TGTGCCACCAGTGACTCCGGGACTAGCGTATACAATGAGCAGTTCTTC

v_call: TRBV5-4
d_call: -
j_call: TRBJ2-1
clone_size: -
cdr3_aa: CASSLPGESYNEQFF
cdr3_nt: TGTGCCAGCAGCCTCCCCGGTGAATCCTACAATGAGCAGTTCTTC

v_call: TRBV5-4
d_call: -
j_call: TRBJ2-5
clone_size: many
cdr3_aa: CASSLKAGKETQYF
cdr3_nt: TGTGCCAGCAGCTTGAAGGCAGGGAAGGAGACCCAGTACTTC

v_call: TRBV6-5
d_call: -
j_call: TRBJ2-3
clone_size: -
cdr3_aa: CASSRLLTPRDTQYF
cdr3_nt: TGTGCCAGCAGTCGTTTGCTTACACCTAGAGATACGCAGTATTTT

v_call: TRBV28
d_call: -
j_call: TRBJ1-4
clone_size: -
cdr3_aa: CASSFAGTTNEKLFF
cdr3_nt: TGTGCCAGCAGTTTCGCGGGCACAACTAATGAAAAACTGTTTTTT

v_call: TRBV11-2
d_call: -
j_call: TRBJ1-3
clone_size: -
cdr3_aa: CASSLGPLPSSGNTIYF
cdr3_nt: TGTGCCAGCAGCTTAGGCCCGCTACCCTCTTCTGGAAACACCATATATTTT

v_call: TRBV7-2
d_call: TRBD1
j_call: TRBJ1-5
clone_size: -
cdr3_aa: CASSPGTENQPQHF
cdr3_nt: TGTGCCAGCAGCCCCGGGACAGAAAATCAGCCCCAGCATTTT

v_call: TRBV28
d_call: TRBD1
j_call: TRBJ1-4
clone_size: -
cdr3_aa: CASSPHRGGEKLFF
cdr3_nt: TGTGCCAGCAGCCCTCACAGGGGGGGAGAAAAACTGTTTTTT

v_call: TRBV5-1
d_call: TRBD2
j_call: TRBJ2-5
clone_size: once
cdr3_aa: CASFLAGGSETQYF
cdr3_nt: TGCGCCAGCTTCCTAGCGGGGGGGTCGGAGACCCAGTACTTC

v_call: TRBV24-1
d_call: -
j_call: TRBJ1-1
clone_size: many
cdr3_aa: CATSAQRGTEAFF
cdr3_nt: TGTGCCACCAGTGCCCAAAGGGGAACTGAAGCTTTCTTT

v_call: TRBV5-1
d_call: -
j_call: TRBJ1-6
clone_size: -
cdr3_aa: CASSSYLPYSPLHF
cdr3_nt: TGCGCCAGCAGTTCCTACCTTCCCTACTCACCCCTCCACTTT

v_call: TRBV19
d_call: -
j_call: TRBJ2-7
clone_size: -
cdr3_aa: CASSIRSGGYSYEQYF
cdr3_nt: TGTGCCAGTAGTATCCGATCCGGGGGATACTCCTACGAGCAGTACTTC

v_call: TRBV10-3
d_call: -
j_call: TRBJ1-4
clone_size: -
cdr3_aa: CAISDLGRNEKLFF
cdr3_nt: TGTGCCATCAGTGACTTGGGGAGGAATGAAAAACTGTTTTTT

v_call: TRBV21-1
d_call: -
j_call: TRBJ2-7
clone_size: few
cdr3_aa: CASSKAITGGAEQYF
cdr3_nt: TGTGCCAGCAGCAAAGCGATCACAGGGGGCGCCGAGCAGTACTTC

v_call: TRBV2
d_call: -
j_call: TRBJ2-5
clone_size: -
cdr3_aa: CASKQEETQYF
cdr3_nt: TGTGCCAGCAAACAAGAAGAGACCCAGTACTTC

v_call: TRBV5-6
d_call: -
j_call: TRBJ1-6
clone_size: once
cdr3_aa: CASSPLSDSPLHF
cdr3_nt: TGTGCCAGCAGCCCCCTGTCGGATTCACCCCTCCACTTT

v_call: TRBV14
d_call: TRBD1
j_call: TRBJ1-4
clone_size: -
cdr3_aa: CASSQDRTGFEKLFF
cdr3_nt: TGTGCCAGCAGCCAAGACCGGACAGGGTTTGAAAAACTGTTTTTT

v_call: TRBV2
d_call: -
j_call: TRBJ2-5
clone_size: -
cdr3_aa: CASSDWNSQETQYF
cdr3_nt: TGTGCCAGCAGTGATTGGAACAGCCAAGAGACCCAGTACTTC

v_call: TRBV7-3
d_call: -
j_call: TRBJ1-6
clone_size: few
cdr3_aa: CASSPGTPMHSPLHF
cdr3_nt: TGTGCCAGCAGCCCCGGGACACCGATGCATTCACCCCTCCACTTT

v_call: TRBV2
d_call: -
j_call: TRBJ1-5
clone_size: -
cdr3_aa: CASSERGRDQPQHF
cdr3_nt: TGTGCCAGCAGTGAAAGGGGTAGGGATCAGCCCCAGCATTTT

v_call: TRBV18
d_call: TRBD1
j_call: TRBJ1-4
clone_size: -
cdr3_aa: CASSQGTVEKLFF
cdr3_nt: TGTGCCAGCTCACAAGGGACAGTCGAAAAACTGTTTTTT

v_call: TRBV20-1
d_call: TRBD1
j_call: TRBJ2-1
clone_size: -
cdr3_aa: CSASGTGYNEQFF
cdr3_nt: TGCAGTGCTAGTGGGACAGGATACAATGAGCAGTTCTTC

v_call: TRBV20-1
d_call: -
j_call: TRBJ2-7
clone_size: -
cdr3_aa: CSAEQQGEQYF
cdr3_nt: TGCAGTGCCGAACAACAGGGCGAGCAGTACTTC

v_call: TRBV27
d_call: TRBD2
j_call: TRBJ2-4
clone_size: -
cdr3_aa: CANSIPRTSGRENIQYF
cdr3_nt: TGTGCCAACTCGATCCCTCGTACTAGCGGGAGAGAGAACATTCAGTACTTC

v_call: TRBV7-3
d_call: TRBD1
j_call: TRBJ2-1
clone_size: -
cdr3_aa: CASSLTPRTGSYNEQFF
cdr3_nt: TGTGCCAGCAGCTTAACCCCGCGGACAGGCTCCTACAATGAGCAGTTCTTC

v_call: TRBV28
d_call: TRBD1
j_call: TRBJ2-7
clone_size: -
cdr3_aa: CASRPTGEEQYF
cdr3_nt: TGTGCCAGCAGACCAACAGGGGAGGAGCAGTACTTC

v_call: TRBV3-1/TRBV3-2
d_call: -
j_call: TRBJ2-3
clone_size: -
cdr3_aa: CASGRRISTDTQYF
cdr3_nt: TGTGCCAGCGGGAGACGGATCAGCACAGATACGCAGTATTTT